These 16 T cell receptor beta chains originate from one sample sequenced in a study of blood T cell repertoires in COVID-19. Here immunoSEQ multiplex PCR was the method, and the copy in TCRdb shows in-frame clones only, minus some. The profile shows around 130,000 clones, approximately 80% of them singletons. The sequenced material came from peripheral blood. The receptor set was obtained from a man aged 35 to 55 with active or convalescent COVID-19.

This clone was seen more than once but under ten times. This chain's CDR3 is CASSLGRTGADEQYF. CDR3 nucleotide sequence: TGCGCCAGCAGCTTGGGTAGGACAGGTGCGGACGAGCAGTACTTC. The chain links TRBV5-1 to TRBJ2-7, with TRBD1 identical over 7 bases. Trimming at V came to 0 bases and at J to 5 bases, leaving 8 bases not matched to a gene. In germline, CDR1 is SGHRS, CDR2 YFSETQ. The CDR3 totals 15 residues.

This clone appeared once. This chain uses TRBV18 with TRBJ1-1; 7 bases fit TRBD1. The length of the CDR3 is 15 residues. The germline CDR1 and CDR2 sequences are KGHSH and LQKENI. J was trimmed by 4 bases and V by 0 bases; bases with no gene match: 5. Written as DNA, the CDR3 is TGTGCCAGCTCACCACCGCACAACAGGGGCACTGAAGCTTTCTTT. This gives the protein CASSPPHNRGTEAFF.

The chain employs TRBV7-3 and TRBJ2-5, with TRBD2 matching 9 bases. Looked up from germline, CDR1 is SGHTA and CDR2 is FQGTGA. V lost 1 base, J lost 2 bases, and 11 bases stayed unmatched. This CDR3 has 18 amino acids. CDR3 in amino acids: CASSLKAIAGDLQETQYF. DNA of the CDR3: TGTGCCAGCAGCTTAAAGGCCATAGCGGGGGACCTTCAAGAGACCCAGTACTTC. The complete variable domain, with remaining parts taken from reference TRBV7-3 and TRBJ2-5, reads GAGVSQTPSNKVTEKGKYVELRCDPISGHTALYWYRQSLGQGPEFLIYFQGTGAADDSGLPNDRFFAVRPEGSVSTLKIQRTERGDSAVYLCASSLKAIAGDLQETQYFGPGTRLLVL.

The V call is TRBV6-1, the J call TRBJ2-5; 10 bases line up with TRBD2. J lost 6 bases, V lost 1 base, and 8 bases had no gene match. Looked up from germline, CDR1 is MNHNS and CDR2 is SASEGT. The CDR3 length is 16 residues. CDR3 amino acids: CASSEDSGGVLKTQYF. The CDR3 coding sequence is TGTGCCAGCAGTGAAGACAGCGGGGGGGTCCTGAAGACCCAGTACTTC.

This chain uses TRBV5-4 with TRBJ1-2; D perhaps matches TRBD1 (6 bases). The CDR3 loop spans 13 amino acids. V lost 4 bases and J lost 2, with 9 bases in between. Looked up from germline, CDR1 is SGHNT and CDR2 is YYREEE (reference sequence). The CDR3 coding sequence is TGTGCCAGCAGCCGCCAGGGGAACTATGGCTACACCTTC. Protein: CASSRQGNYGYTF.

The rearrangement joins TRBV7-2 to TRBJ1-2, with unresolved D. Germline V lookup: CDR1 SGHTA, CDR2 FQGNSA. The CDR3 contains 15 residues. Trimming cost V 4 bases and J 2 bases, with 14 bases left between them. The CDR3 here is CASSSREVRNYGYTF. CDR3 DNA: TGTGCCAGCAGCTCCCGGGAGGTCAGGAACTATGGCTACACCTTC.

This clone was counted only a few times. This rearrangement joins TRBV10-2 to TRBJ1-1; a weak D match, TRBD1 (6 bases). CDR1 and CDR2 (germline): WSHSY, SAAADI. Trimming took 4 bases from V and 2 from J, leaving 8 bases between them. The CDR3 contains 13 residues. CDR3 in DNA: TGCGCCAGCAGTGCACAGGGTAACACTGAAGCTTTCTTT. It translates to CASSAQGNTEAFF.

The CDR3 nucleotides are TGTGCCGCCGCGGGACTAGCGGGGGGTTTCTCCTACGAGCAGTACTTC. It codes for CAAAGLAGGFSYEQYF. This chain uses TRBV10-3 with TRBJ2-7; 15 bases match TRBD2. J gave up 0 bases and V 11 bases, and 8 bases lay outside the gene matches. This CDR3 spans 16 amino acids. Germline lookup yields CDR1 ENHRY and CDR2 SYGVKD.

This clone was recorded only once. The rearrangement joins TRBV9 to TRBJ1-1; no firm D call. V was pared by 3 bases and J by 0 bases, with 9 bases between. Germline V lookup: CDR1 SGDLS, CDR2 YYNGEE. The CDR3 has 14 amino acids. The CDR3 nucleotides read TGTGCCAGCAGCGAACAGAGTATGAACACTGAAGCTTTCTTT. It specifies CASSEQSMNTEAFF.

This clone was seen a few times. The V call is TRBV19, the J call TRBJ2-1; D might be TRBD2 (7 bases). The CDR3 is 16 amino acids. Per the germline V gene, CDR1 is LNHDA and CDR2 is SQIVND (reference sequence). V lost 5 bases and J lost 2, with 16 bases in between. The CDR3 DNA is TGTGCCAGTAGTGGGGGGGCTGCGGGGGCCTACAATGAGCAGTTCTTC. Protein product: CASSGGAAGAYNEQFF.

The chain is built from TRBV29-1 and TRBJ2-7, with TRBD2 matching over 7 bases. Trimming at V came to 6 bases and at J to 5 bases, leaving 7 bases not matched to a gene. CDR3 size: 12 residues. Germline CDR1 reads SQVTM; CDR2 reads ANQGSEA. CDR3 sequence reads: CSVSSGADEQYF. In nucleotides, the CDR3 is TGCAGCGTCTCAAGCGGGGCAGACGAGCAGTACTTC.

V is TRBV7-9 and J is TRBJ1-2, with 7 nucleotides matching TRBD1. CDR3 length: 14 residues. Germline CDR1 is SEHNR and CDR2 is FQNEAQ (reference sequence). The J segment lost 4 bases and the V segment lost 5 bases, leaving 7 bases of the junction unmatched. The CDR3: CASSNTQGSYGYTF. CDR3 coding DNA: TGTGCCAGCAGCAACACACAGGGGAGCTATGGCTACACCTTC.

The chain recombines TRBV7-9 with TRBJ2-5; TRBD1 is a possible D gene (6 bases). V lost 1 base and J lost 1, with 7 bases in between. Germline V gene lookup returns CDR1 SEHNR and CDR2 FQNEAQ (reference sequence). The CDR3 totals 14 residues. Written as DNA, the CDR3 is TGTGCCAGCAGCTTAGGGACAGTCCAAGAGACCCAGTACTTC. Its translation: CASSLGTVQETQYF. Based on the CDR3 plus reference TRBV7-9 and TRBJ2-5, the full variable domain is DTGVSQNPRHKITKRGQNVTFRCDPISEHNRLYWYRQTLGQGPEFLTYFQNEAQLEKSRLLSDRFSAERPKGSFSTLEIQRTEQGDSAMYLCASSLGTVQETQYFGPGTRLLVL.

Of note for this clone: The sample carries other DNA sequences with the same CDR3. The gene calls are TRBV7-2 and TRBJ1-2, with D tentatively TRBD1 (5 bases). V shed 1 base and J shed 7 bases, with 13 bases lying between them. The CDR3 runs to 14 residues. CDR1 is SGHTA and CDR2 is FQGNSA in the germline V gene. The CDR3 reads CASSLGQGLGGYTF. DNA for the CDR3: TGTGCCAGCAGCTTAGGGCAGGGTTTAGGTGGCTACACCTTC.

The V and J genes are TRBV12-5 and TRBJ2-3, with 11 bases identical to TRBD1. Germline CDR1 LGHNT, CDR2 FRNRAP. V lost 3 bases to trimming and J lost 4 bases; unmatched junction nucleotides: 3. The CDR3 extends over 15 amino acids. CDR3 bases: TGTGCTAGTGGTTTAGGGACAGGGGGTTCAGATACGCAGTATTTT. The encoded protein is CASGLGTGGSDTQYF.

This clone showed up just a few times. The chain uses TRBV24-1 and TRBJ2-5, with 11 bases matching TRBD1. This CDR3 region has 15 residues. The germline CDR1 and CDR2 sequences are KGHDR and SFDVKD. The V gene end was trimmed by 3 bases and the J gene end by 4 bases; junction bases not matched to a gene: 3. The DNA for the CDR3 is TGTGCCACCAGTGATGGGACAGGGGGTAGAGAGACCCAGTACTTC. Translating it yields CATSDGTGGRETQYF.